Below are 26 T cell receptor beta chains sequenced from a single sample in a study of radiation and T cells in renal cell carcinoma. Stated time point: baseline pretreatment blood. As for treatment: 15 Gy SBRT to primary tumor, nephrectomy 4 weeks later. The method was immunoSEQ multiplex PCR; TCRdb's version includes in-frame clones alone and lacks a portion of them. The sample lists under 65,000 clones, 65% to 85% occurring once. Sequences were derived from blood, sampled from a patient whose treatment included radiotherapy and nephrectomy. The source is a man aged 55 to 69 with renal cell carcinoma.

As DNA, the CDR3 is TGTGCCAGCAGCGTAGACAGCTGGACCACAGATACGCAGTATTTT. This gives the protein CASSVDSWTTDTQYF. The chain links TRBV9 to TRBJ2-3; D not resolved. The CDR3 contains 15 residues. CDR1 and CDR2 from the germline V gene are SGDLS and YYNGEE. Trimming took 0 bases from V and 2 from J, leaving 10 bases between them.

The chain has TRBV18 and TRBJ1-1; D gene ambiguous. The V gene lost 0 bases and the J gene lost 2 bases, with 7 bases spanning the gap. Germline V gene data show CDR1 as KGHSH and CDR2 as LQKENI. The CDR3 totals 14 residues. The CDR3 is CASSPPTGNTEAFF. The DNA of the CDR3 is TGTGCCAGCTCACCACCGACCGGAAACACTGAAGCTTTCTTT.

The V and J genes are TRBV18 and TRBJ1-1, with a tentative D call TRBD1 (6 bases). This CDR3 has 14 residues. Germline CDR1 and CDR2: KGHSH and LQKENI. Trimming shortened V by 7 bases and J by 0 bases, and 12 bases separated the two germline ends. CDR3 DNA sequence: TGTGCCAGCTTACAGGGAAGCATGAACACTGAAGCTTTCTTT. Translating gives CASLQGSMNTEAFF. Filled out from reference TRBV18 and TRBJ1-1, the complete variable domain reads NAGVMQNPRHLVRRRGQEARLRCSPMKGHSHVYWYRQLPEEGLKFMVYLQKENIIDESGMPKERFSAEFPKEGPSILRIQQVVRGDSAAYFCASLQGSMNTEAFFGQGTRLTVV.

V is TRBV19 and J is TRBJ2-3; TRBD1 matches 7 bases. The V and J ends lost 4 bases and 4 bases, in that order; junction bases with no gene match: 8. In germline, CDR1 is LNHDA, CDR2 SQIVND (reference sequence). The CDR3 extends over 15 amino acids. The CDR3 region is CASSTRQGWADTQYF. The CDR3 DNA reads TGTGCCAGTAGTACCCGACAGGGTTGGGCAGATACGCAGTATTTT.

The chain is built from TRBV6-5 and TRBJ1-1, with 7 bases aligning to TRBD1. Germline assignment: CDR1 MNHEY and CDR2 SVGAGI. Germline trimming cut 6 bases from V and 10 bases from J; bases unmatched to any gene: 5. This CDR3 spans 11 amino acids. The CDR3 nucleotides read TGTGCCAGCAGAGACCCAGGGGGAGCTTTCTTT. This codes for CASRDPGGAFF.

By share, this clone counts as medium-sized. J is TRBJ1-2 and V is TRBV11-3; 8 bases line up with TRBD1. This CDR3 spans 13 amino acids. The V segment lost 6 bases and the J segment 7 bases; nucleotides outside the gene matches: 7. Germline CDR1 SGHNT, CDR2 YENEEA. In DNA, the CDR3 is TGTGCCAGCAGTCACGACAGGGGCGGTGGCTACACCTTC. Amino acids: CASSHDRGGGYTF. The entire variable domain, with the rest obtained from reference TRBV11-3 and TRBJ1-2, is as follows: EAGVVQSPRYKIIEKKQPVAFWCNPISGHNTLYWYLQNLGQGPELLIRYENEEAVDDSQLPKDRFSAERLKGVDSTLKIQPAELGDSAVYLCASSHDRGGGYTFGSGTRLTVV.

This rearrangement joins TRBV11-3 to TRBJ2-1; 12 positions match TRBD2. CDR3 length: 14 residues. CDR1 SGHNT and CDR2 YENEEA come from the germline V gene. Losses at the gene ends were 6 bases for V and 11 bases for J; bases not matched to a gene: 8. The CDR3 DNA reads TGTGCCAGCAGTAGTCTAGCGGGAGGGTCCCAGCAGTTCTTC. It encodes CASSSLAGGSQQFF.

The chain links TRBV30 to TRBJ1-2; D may be TRBD1 (6 bases). This CDR3 comprises 14 residues. The V end lost 8 bases, the J end lost 6 bases, and 22 bases lay between the germline ends. CDR1 and CDR2 from the germline V gene are GTSNPN and SVGIG (reference sequence). The DNA for the CDR3 is TGTGCCCTACTCCGCCTCAGGGGTATCGATGGCTACACCTTC. It specifies CALLRLRGIDGYTF.

The chain recombines TRBV7-2 with TRBJ2-5; TRBD2 matches at 13 bases. V lost 5 bases and J lost 1; bases outside the gene matches: 4. The CDR3 loop spans 16 amino acids. Per the germline V gene, CDR1 is SGHTA and CDR2 is FQGNSA. The CDR3 here is CASSTTSGGPQETQYF. For the CDR3, the DNA is TGTGCCAGCAGCACGACTAGCGGGGGGCCCCAAGAGACCCAGTACTTC.

In this sample, this clone turned up a few times. The V and J genes are TRBV10-1 and TRBJ2-3; D uncertain. The V and J ends lost 0 bases and 4 bases respectively, with 5 bases between them. CDR3 length: 13 amino acids. Germline V CDR1 and CDR2: WNHNN, SYGVQD (reference sequence). CDR3 loop: CASSESPADTQYF. The CDR3 DNA is TGCGCCAGCAGTGAGTCGCCGGCAGATACGCAGTATTTT.

This clone was seen a few times. The J gene is TRBJ2-3, the V gene TRBV5-1; D is ambiguous. Trimming removed 0 bases at V and 0 bases at J, with 5 bases between. The germline CDR1 and CDR2 sequences are SGHRS and YFSETQ. The CDR3 consists of 14 residues. The CDR3 DNA follows: TGCGCCAGCAGCTTGGCAGGTAGCACAGATACGCAGTATTTT. It is translated as CASSLAGSTDTQYF.

This chain uses TRBV6-1 with TRBJ2-5; the match to TRBD2 covers 7 bases. In germline, CDR1 is MNHNS, CDR2 SASEGT. V lost 6 bases, J lost 5 bases, and 12 bases stayed unmatched. This CDR3 region has 15 residues. The CDR3 protein is CASSPRTGGKETQYF. In nucleotides, the CDR3 is TGTGCCAGCAGCCCCAGGACGGGGGGTAAGGAGACCCAGTACTTC.

The chain links TRBV7-6 to TRBJ2-7, with TRBD2 matching over 7 bases. CDR3 length equals 15 residues. Germline lookup yields CDR1 SGHVS and CDR2 FNYEAQ. Trimming removed 4 bases from V and 2 bases from J; junction bases left unmatched: 8. The CDR3: CASSSVWEGTYEQYF. The CDR3 DNA reads as TGTGCCAGCAGCTCGGTCTGGGAGGGGACCTACGAGCAGTACTTC.

The rearrangement uses TRBV18 and TRBJ1-1; the D gene is possibly TRBD1 (6 bases). V gave up 3 bases and J gave up 4 bases, with 9 bases separating them. This CDR3 is built from 13 residues. Germline CDR1 is KGHSH and CDR2 is LQKENI. The chain's CDR3 is CASSPRDTTEAFF. CDR3 DNA sequence: TGTGCCAGCTCACCGCGGGACACCACTGAAGCTTTCTTT.

The gene calls are TRBV7-3 and TRBJ2-1, with D possibly matching TRBD1 (5 bases). Per the germline V gene, CDR1 is SGHTA and CDR2 is FQGTGA. V gave up 1 base and J gave up 7 bases, with 8 bases separating them. The CDR3 has 13 residues. The CDR3, as DNA: TGTGCCAGCAGCTTAAGGGGCGAGAATGAGCAGTTCTTC. Its translation: CASSLRGENEQFF.

CDR3 nucleotide sequence: TGTGCCAGCAGTAAGACAAATAGCACAGATACGCAGTATTTT. Translating it yields CASSKTNSTDTQYF. This chain connects TRBV21-1 to TRBJ2-3; TRBD1 is the table's D call, not checked against the DNA. TRBV21-1 is labeled a pseudogene. The CDR3 totals 14 residues.

The CDR3 bases are TGTGCCAGCAGCTTAGGGAATGGCGGGAGAAGGAATGAGCAGTTCTTC. Encoded protein: CASSLGNGGRRNEQFF. The chain is built from TRBV7-9 and TRBJ2-1; 7 bases line up with TRBD2. The CDR3 is 16 amino acids. CDR1 and CDR2 (germline): SEHNR, FQNEAQ (reference sequence). V trimming: 1 base; J trimming: 7 bases; junction bases outside the gene matches: 10.

J is TRBJ1-5 and V is TRBV5-5; TRBD1 might be the D (6 bases). V dropped 4 bases and J dropped 5 bases, with 13 bases sitting between them. CDR3 length: 14 residues. The germline CDR1 and CDR2 sequences are SGHKS and YYEKEE (reference sequence). CDR3 sequence: CASSPTGADQPQHF. The DNA for the CDR3 is TGTGCCAGCAGCCCCACGGGGGCTGATCAGCCCCAGCATTTT.

The J gene is TRBJ2-1, the V gene TRBV30, with TRBD2 matching 8 bases. From germline, CDR1 is GTSNPN and CDR2 SVGIG (reference sequence). V lost 2 bases and J lost 7; bases outside the gene matches: 10. The CDR3 extends over 15 amino acids. The CDR3 spells CAWSITGTRSNEQFF. Here the CDR3 DNA reads TGTGCCTGGAGTATAACCGGGACTAGATCTAATGAGCAGTTCTTC. Looking up the rest from reference TRBV30 and TRBJ2-1 gives the full variable domain: SQTIHQWPATLVQPVGSPLSLECTVEGTSNPNLYWYRQAAGRGLQLLFYSVGIGQISSEVPQNLSASRPQDRQFILSSKKLLLSDSGFYLCAWSITGTRSNEQFFGPGTRLTVL.

This rearrangement joins TRBV4-3 to TRBJ1-2; D not certain. The CDR3 is made up of 13 amino acids. The V gene's germline CDR1 is LGHNA and CDR2 YSLEER. The ends were cut back, 0 bases at V and 2 bases at J, with 4 bases in the middle. CDR3 in amino acids: CASSQDTNYGYTF. In DNA, the CDR3 is TGCGCCAGCAGCCAAGACACGAACTATGGCTACACCTTC.

J is TRBJ1-2 and V is TRBV4-3; a weak D match, TRBD1 (5 bases). The CDR3 runs 15 residues. V lost 0 bases and J lost 2, with 10 bases in between. From germline, CDR1 is LGHNA and CDR2 YSLEER. In DNA, the CDR3 is TGCGCCAGCAGCCAAGATCAAAGGGGAAACTATGGCTACACCTTC. Its translation: CASSQDQRGNYGYTF.

About this clone: This CDR3 is also generated by other DNA sequences in the sample. As DNA, the CDR3 is TGTGCCAGCAGCTTAGCGGGGTCCTCTGGAAACACCATATATTTT. Amino acid sequence: CASSLAGSSGNTIYF. This sequence joins TRBV11-2 and TRBJ1-3; unclear D gene. Germline loops: CDR1 SGHAT, CDR2 FQNNGV. The CDR3 spans 15 residues. V was shortened by 1 base and J by 0 bases, with 7 bases between the two germline ends. Complete variable domain (other parts from reference TRBV11-2 and TRBJ1-3): EAGVAQSPRYKIIEKRQSVAFWCNPISGHATLYWYQQILGQGPKLLIQFQNNGVVDDSQLPKDRFSAERLKGVDSTLKIQPAKLEDSAVYLCASSLAGSSGNTIYFGEGSWLTVV.

The V and J genes are TRBV19 and TRBJ2-1; TRBD2 agrees at 8 bases. This CDR3 has 14 amino acids. The junction had 6 bases not matched to a gene; V was cut back by 7 bases and J by 4 bases. Germline V CDR1 and CDR2: LNHDA, SQIVND (reference sequence). The CDR3 loop reads CASNSGATYNEQFF. Written as DNA, the CDR3 is TGTGCCAGTAATAGCGGGGCAACTTACAATGAGCAGTTCTTC.

The chain joins TRBV29-1 to TRBJ2-1; no reliable D call. Looked up from germline, CDR1 is SQVTM and CDR2 is ANQGSEA. CDR3 length: 13 amino acids. The V and J ends lost 3 bases and 2 bases respectively, with 8 bases between them. The DNA of the CDR3 is TGCAGCGTTGAGGCTCCCGCCTACAATGAGCAGTTCTTC. Protein sequence: CSVEAPAYNEQFF.

The rearrangement links TRBV10-3 to TRBJ1-4; D gene unclear. The germline V gene encodes CDR1 ENHRY and CDR2 SYGVKD. Trimming cost V 6 bases and J 8 bases, with 7 bases left between them. CDR3 length: 11 amino acids. The CDR3 here is CAIRDREKLFF. In nucleotides, the CDR3 is TGTGCCATCAGGGACCGGGAAAAACTGTTTTTT.

The V call is TRBV19, the J call TRBJ1-5; 8 nucleotides agree with TRBD1. Germline CDR1 LNHDA, CDR2 SQIVND (reference sequence). Germline trimming cut 5 bases from V and 4 bases from J; bases unmatched to any gene: 4. The CDR3 extends over 14 amino acids. The CDR3 DNA reads TGTGCCAGTAGTGGGGGGACAGGTAATCAGCCCCAGCATTTT. This translates into CASSGGTGNQPQHF.